This is a list of T cell receptor beta chains from one sample in a study of CD8 T cells in ankylosing spondylitis. Using its own MiXCR run on the 5' RACE reads, TCRdb lists one record per CDR3 protein. The sample yields hundreds of thousands of distinct CDR3 sequences, 10% to 15% seen once. The sequenced sample was blood, either unsorted or a sorted T cell fraction (not recorded which). The receptor source for this set is a male donor with ankylosing spondylitis. Each CDR3 is given with its conserved first and last residue. Fields, in order: D gene, J gene, V gene, clone size, CDR3 protein, CDR3 DNA. D genes are given only for firm matches. Size tells how often a clone was seen (once, few, many) or the class of an expanded clone, and some rows leave it out.

D gene: .
J gene: TRBJ2-7
V gene: TRBV10-3
clone size: .
CDR3 protein: CAIRGRQDRPVGEQYF
CDR3 DNA: TGTGCCATCCGGGGTCGGCAGGACCGACCGGTGGGCGAGCAGTACTTC

D gene: .
J gene: TRBJ2-5
V gene: TRBV29-1
clone size: few
CDR3 protein: CSVEGGETQYF
CDR3 DNA: TGCAGCGTCGAAGGCGGCGAGACCCAGTACTTC

D gene: .
J gene: TRBJ1-5
V gene: TRBV19
clone size: few
CDR3 protein: CASTQVPPSNQPQHF
CDR3 DNA: TGTGCCAGTACCCAGGTTCCACCTTCCAATCAGCCCCAGCATTTT

D gene: TRBD2
J gene: TRBJ2-1
V gene: TRBV4-1
clone size: many
CDR3 protein: CASSPVASGSNEQFF
CDR3 DNA: TGCGCCAGCAGCCCGGTAGCTAGCGGGAGCAATGAGCAGTTCTTC

D gene: .
J gene: TRBJ2-4
V gene: TRBV20-1
clone size: .
CDR3 protein: CSARAFYGASVAKNIQYF
CDR3 DNA: TGCAGTGCTAGAGCCTTCTACGGGGCTTCTGTCGCCAAAAACATTCAGTACTTC

D gene: .
J gene: TRBJ2-7
V gene: TRBV11-2
clone size: .
CDR3 protein: CASSLGAGSTYEQYF
CDR3 DNA: TGTGCCAGCAGCTTAGGCGCAGGGAGTACCTACGAGCAGTACTTC

D gene: .
J gene: TRBJ2-7
V gene: TRBV20-1
clone size: few
CDR3 protein: CSARDRAIEQYF
CDR3 DNA: TGCAGTGCTAGAGATCGGGCTATCGAGCAGTACTTC

D gene: TRBD1
J gene: TRBJ2-7
V gene: TRBV12-3/TRBV12-4
clone size: many
CDR3 protein: CASSYGTGAYEQYF
CDR3 DNA: TGTGCCAGCAGTTACGGGACAGGGGCCTACGAGCAGTACTTC

D gene: .
J gene: TRBJ1-5
V gene: TRBV12-3/TRBV12-4
clone size: many
CDR3 protein: CASTPTAGGSNQPQHF
CDR3 DNA: TGTGCCAGCACTCCCACCGCTGGCGGGAGCAATCAGCCCCAGCATTTT

D gene: TRBD1
J gene: TRBJ2-6
V gene: TRBV2
clone size: .
CDR3 protein: CASSEENRGFVAF
CDR3 DNA: TGTGCCAGCAGTGAAGAAAACAGGGGATTTGTTGCTTTC

D gene: TRBD1
J gene: TRBJ2-1
V gene: TRBV7-6
clone size: .
CDR3 protein: CASSLFRDSYNEQFF
CDR3 DNA: TGTGCCAGCAGCTTATTTAGGGACAGCTACAATGAGCAGTTCTTC

D gene: TRBD1
J gene: TRBJ2-5
V gene: TRBV18
clone size: .
CDR3 protein: CASSARRDREKTQYF
CDR3 DNA: TGTGCCAGCTCAGCACGCCGGGACAGGGAAAAGACCCAGTACTTC

D gene: .
J gene: TRBJ2-5
V gene: TRBV3-1
clone size: many
CDR3 protein: CASRPMGLETQYF
CDR3 DNA: TGTGCCAGCCGCCCCATGGGTTTGGAGACCCAGTACTTC

D gene: .
J gene: TRBJ2-7
V gene: TRBV18
clone size: few
CDR3 protein: CASSPRGGGEQYF
CDR3 DNA: TGTGCCAGCTCACCCCGAGGAGGGGGCGAGCAGTACTTC

D gene: TRBD1
J gene: TRBJ2-1
V gene: TRBV5-6
clone size: many
CDR3 protein: CASSLYRGREQFF
CDR3 DNA: TGTGCCAGCAGCTTATACAGGGGACGCGAGCAGTTCTTC

D gene: .
J gene: TRBJ2-3
V gene: TRBV5-1
clone size: many
CDR3 protein: CASSSWANGNGADTQYF
CDR3 DNA: TGCGCCAGCAGTTCATGGGCGAATGGGAATGGAGCAGATACGCAGTATTTT

D gene: .
J gene: TRBJ1-1
V gene: TRBV5-1
clone size: .
CDR3 protein: CASSLVGGGRMNTEAFF
CDR3 DNA: TGCGCCAGCAGCTTGGTGGGCGGGGGGAGAATGAACACTGAAGCTTTCTTT

D gene: .
J gene: TRBJ1-6
V gene: TRBV6-1
clone size: .
CDR3 protein: CASRPGGDRYNSPLHF
CDR3 DNA: TGTGCCAGCAGACCTGGGGGCGACCGGTATAATTCACCCCTCCACTTT

D gene: TRBD2
J gene: TRBJ2-2
V gene: TRBV24-1
clone size: .
CDR3 protein: CATSVSGRASGELFF
CDR3 DNA: TGTGCCACCAGTGTTAGCGGGAGGGCCTCCGGGGAGCTGTTTTTT

D gene: .
J gene: TRBJ2-3
V gene: TRBV12-3/TRBV12-4
clone size: few
CDR3 protein: CASRPGRSGDTQYF
CDR3 DNA: TGTGCCAGCAGGCCCGGACGGTCCGGGGATACGCAGTATTTT

D gene: TRBD2
J gene: TRBJ2-1
V gene: TRBV10-3
clone size: few
CDR3 protein: CAISLTTSTPPNEQFF
CDR3 DNA: TGTGCCATCAGTCTTACGACTAGCACCCCGCCCAATGAGCAGTTCTTC

D gene: .
J gene: TRBJ1-5
V gene: TRBV20-1
clone size: .
CDR3 protein: CSAGPVAGWSNQPQHF
CDR3 DNA: TGCAGTGCCGGTCCCGTCGCCGGTTGGAGCAATCAGCCCCAGCATTTT

D gene: .
J gene: TRBJ2-3
V gene: TRBV4-2
clone size: .
CDR3 protein: CASSQEVGLASDTQYF
CDR3 DNA: TGTGCCAGCAGCCAAGAGGTTGGGCTAGCATCAGATACGCAGTATTTT

D gene: TRBD2
J gene: TRBJ2-1
V gene: TRBV13
clone size: .
CDR3 protein: CASSAGTSGTVEQFF
CDR3 DNA: TGTGCCAGCAGCGCCGGGACTAGCGGGACTGTTGAGCAGTTCTTC

D gene: .
J gene: TRBJ1-4
V gene: TRBV3-1
clone size: .
CDR3 protein: CASSPQVGRGKLFF
CDR3 DNA: TGTGCCAGCAGCCCTCAGGTGGGGCGAGGAAAACTGTTTTTT

D gene: .
J gene: TRBJ2-1
V gene: TRBV3-1
clone size: few
CDR3 protein: CASSQVSEGVGNEQFF
CDR3 DNA: TGTGCCAGCAGCCAAGTAAGTGAGGGAGTCGGCAATGAGCAGTTCTTC

D gene: TRBD2
J gene: TRBJ2-1
V gene: TRBV6-1
clone size: .
CDR3 protein: CASSGGLAGLEQFF
CDR3 DNA: TGTGCCAGCAGTGGGGGACTAGCGGGATTAGAGCAGTTCTTC

D gene: TRBD2
J gene: TRBJ2-3
V gene: TRBV20-1
clone size: few
CDR3 protein: CSAYRTSGSTDTQYF
CDR3 DNA: TGCAGTGCCTACAGGACTAGCGGTAGCACAGATACGCAGTATTTT

D gene: TRBD2
J gene: TRBJ2-3
V gene: TRBV25-1
clone size: .
CDR3 protein: CASSEWRGGRADTQYF
CDR3 DNA: TGTGCCAGCAGTGAGTGGCGGGGCGGGAGAGCGGATACGCAGTATTTT

D gene: .
J gene: TRBJ2-1
V gene: TRBV18
clone size: .
CDR3 protein: CASSAGQPNEQFF
CDR3 DNA: TGTGCCAGCTCCGCGGGACAACCCAATGAGCAGTTCTTC

D gene: .
J gene: TRBJ1-2
V gene: TRBV12-3/TRBV12-4
clone size: few
CDR3 protein: CASSLGQLTGYTF
CDR3 DNA: TGTGCCAGCAGTTTAGGACAGCTGACGGGCTACACCTTC

D gene: .
J gene: TRBJ1-5
V gene: TRBV6-1
clone size: .
CDR3 protein: CASYGRHSNQPQHF
CDR3 DNA: TGTGCCAGCTACGGACGGCATAGCAATCAGCCCCAGCATTTT

D gene: TRBD1
J gene: TRBJ1-1
V gene: TRBV5-1
clone size: many
CDR3 protein: CASSKGQGGDTEAFF
CDR3 DNA: TGCGCCAGCAGCAAAGGACAGGGAGGGGATACTGAAGCTTTCTTT

D gene: TRBD2
J gene: TRBJ2-3
V gene: TRBV30
clone size: few
CDR3 protein: CARKGLARTDTQYF
CDR3 DNA: TGTGCGCGTAAGGGACTAGCGCGCACAGATACGCAGTATTTT

D gene: .
J gene: TRBJ2-1
V gene: TRBV7-2
clone size: many
CDR3 protein: CASSFVGVISNEQFF
CDR3 DNA: TGTGCCAGCAGCTTTGTGGGAGTAATCTCCAATGAGCAGTTCTTC

D gene: .
J gene: TRBJ2-3
V gene: TRBV6-5
clone size: .
CDR3 protein: CASSSRTYADTQYF
CDR3 DNA: TGTGCCAGCAGTTCCCGGACATACGCAGATACGCAGTATTTT

D gene: .
J gene: TRBJ2-5
V gene: TRBV9
clone size: many
CDR3 protein: CASSVVGDQETQYF
CDR3 DNA: TGTGCCAGCAGCGTAGTAGGCGACCAAGAGACCCAGTACTTC

D gene: TRBD1
J gene: TRBJ2-1
V gene: TRBV12-3/TRBV12-4
clone size: few
CDR3 protein: CASSLGGTGRPEQFF
CDR3 DNA: TGTGCCAGCAGTTTAGGGGGGACAGGGCGCCCTGAGCAGTTCTTC

D gene: .
J gene: TRBJ1-2
V gene: TRBV18
clone size: .
CDR3 protein: CASSPDELVSYGYTF
CDR3 DNA: TGTGCCAGCTCACCAGATGAATTAGTCAGCTATGGCTACACCTTC

D gene: .
J gene: TRBJ2-1
V gene: TRBV3-1
clone size: .
CDR3 protein: CASSQGRERYNEQFF
CDR3 DNA: TGTGCCAGCAGCCAAGGGAGGGAACGCTACAATGAGCAGTTCTTC

D gene: TRBD2
J gene: TRBJ2-4
V gene: TRBV12-3/TRBV12-4
clone size: .
CDR3 protein: CASSLRASGSGAKNIQYF
CDR3 DNA: TGTGCCAGCAGTTTAAGGGCTAGCGGGAGTGGGGCCAAAAACATTCAGTACTTC

D gene: .
J gene: TRBJ2-3
V gene: TRBV7-9
clone size: .
CDR3 protein: CASSLALSSTDTQYF
CDR3 DNA: TGTGCCAGCAGCTTAGCCCTATCTAGCACAGATACGCAGTATTTT

D gene: .
J gene: TRBJ1-2
V gene: TRBV4-1
clone size: many
CDR3 protein: CASSKAKGQGYTF
CDR3 DNA: TGCGCCAGCAGCAAAGCGAAGGGTCAAGGCTACACCTTC

D gene: TRBD1
J gene: TRBJ1-2
V gene: TRBV12-3/TRBV12-4
clone size: many
CDR3 protein: CASSIQGADGYTF
CDR3 DNA: TGTGCCAGCAGTATACAGGGGGCCGATGGCTACACCTTC

D gene: TRBD1
J gene: TRBJ2-3
V gene: TRBV29-1
clone size: few
CDR3 protein: CSSLSFRQGSYTDTQYF
CDR3 DNA: TGCAGCTCGTTGTCCTTCCGACAGGGGAGTTACACAGATACGCAGTATTTT

D gene: TRBD2
J gene: TRBJ2-5
V gene: TRBV5-1
clone size: .
CDR3 protein: CASSNMVVAGLQETQYF
CDR3 DNA: TGCGCCAGCAGCAATATGGTAGTAGCGGGACTTCAAGAGACCCAGTACTTC

D gene: TRBD1
J gene: TRBJ1-6
V gene: TRBV7-8
clone size: .
CDR3 protein: CASTNPRGRGLANSPLHF
CDR3 DNA: TGTGCCAGCACTAACCCTCGGGGCAGGGGGCTTGCGAATTCACCCCTCCACTTT

D gene: TRBD1
J gene: TRBJ1-1
V gene: TRBV5-1
clone size: many
CDR3 protein: CASSLQGGDLEAFF
CDR3 DNA: TGCGCCAGCAGCCTACAGGGGGGAGATCTCGAAGCTTTCTTT

D gene: TRBD2
J gene: TRBJ2-1
V gene: TRBV20-1
clone size: few
CDR3 protein: CSARGGRAYEQFF
CDR3 DNA: TGCAGTGCTAGGGGCGGGAGGGCCTATGAGCAGTTCTTC

D gene: TRBD2
J gene: TRBJ2-5
V gene: TRBV20-1
clone size: .
CDR3 protein: CSARDRTSGETQYF
CDR3 DNA: TGCAGTGCTAGAGATAGGACTAGCGGAGAGACCCAGTACTTC

D gene: TRBD2
J gene: TRBJ2-1
V gene: TRBV11-2
clone size: .
CDR3 protein: CASSPWTSGSGGNEQFF
CDR3 DNA: TGTGCCAGCAGCCCCTGGACTAGCGGGAGCGGTGGGAATGAGCAGTTCTTC

D gene: .
J gene: TRBJ2-2
V gene: TRBV20-1
clone size: few
CDR3 protein: CSAQRTVNTGELFF
CDR3 DNA: TGCAGTGCACAGCGGACGGTGAACACCGGGGAGCTGTTTTTT